The 22 T cell receptor beta chains reported below all come from one sample, sequenced in a study of T cell changes during pregnancy in multiple sclerosis. The assay was immunoSEQ multiplex PCR, and TCRdb's table has in-frame clones only and misses some. This table holds tens of thousands of clones, roughly 89% found once. The sequences come from CD4+ T cells from peripheral blood mononuclear cells, collected in the first trimester of pregnancy. The receptors originated from a female donor with multiple sclerosis, enrolled in a pregnancy study.

J is TRBJ1-3 and V is TRBV6-6; 8 bases are shared with TRBD1. Germline CDR1 reads MNHNY; CDR2 reads SVGAGI (reference sequence). V was clipped by 10 bases and J by 3 bases; unmatched bases: 8. This CDR3 contains 14 residues. The CDR3 loop is CAILDGTGGNTIYF. The CDR3 bases are TGTGCCATCCTCGACGGGACAGGTGGAAACACCATATATTTT.

Written as DNA, the CDR3 is TGTGCCAGTAGTATAGCGGGAGGGGGGTTGGGCACAGATACGCAGTATTTT. Translated, it gives CASSIAGGGLGTDTQYF. The J gene is TRBJ2-3, the V gene TRBV19, with 8 bases fitting TRBD2. CDR3 length: 17 amino acids. V lost 1 base to trimming and J lost 1 base; unmatched junction nucleotides: 7. Germline CDR1 reads LNHDA; CDR2 reads SQIVND (reference sequence). The entire variable domain, with the rest obtained from reference TRBV19 and TRBJ2-3, is as follows: DGGITQSPKYLFRKEGQNVTLSCEQNLNHDAMYWYRQDPGQGLRLIYYSQIVNDFQKGDIAEGYSVSREKKESFPLTVTSAQKNPTAFYLCASSIAGGGLGTDTQYFGPGTRLTVL.

This clone was picked up a small number of times. CDR3 loop: CASSYARDRGNEQFF. The CDR3 DNA is TGTGCCAGCAGTTACGCGCGAGACAGGGGCAATGAGCAGTTCTTC. The chain carries TRBV6-6 and TRBJ2-1; 8 nucleotides match TRBD1. CDR1 and CDR2 from the germline V gene are MNHNY and SVGAGI (reference sequence). The CDR3 is made up of 15 amino acids. Germline trimming cut 2 bases from V and 6 bases from J; bases unmatched to any gene: 6.

J is TRBJ2-3 and V is TRBV28; D call uncertain. With 4 bases removed from V and 2 bases from J, the gap between germline ends came to 4 bases. The CDR3 totals 12 residues. Germline V gene lookup returns CDR1 MDHEN and CDR2 SYDVKM. The CDR3 nucleotides read TGTGCCAGCAGTTCTAACACAGATACGCAGTATTTT. Translation gives CASSSNTDTQYF.

This clone has only one observation. The CDR3 bases are TGCGCCAGCAGCTTGGTTGACAGGGGGAACACTGAAGCTTTCTTT. Translated: CASSLVDRGNTEAFF. The chain is built from TRBV5-1 and TRBJ1-1; 8 bases align to TRBD1. After removal of 0 bases from V and 1 base from J, the junction contained 2 bases not matched to a gene. The CDR3 spans 15 residues. CDR1 is SGHRS and CDR2 is YFSETQ in the germline V gene.

This clone is a singleton in its sample. The CDR3 bases are TGCGCCAGCAGCCCCTTCAGGGTCTCGGAGGAGCAGTTCTTC. Its protein product is CASSPFRVSEEQFF. The chain combines TRBV5-1 with TRBJ2-1; D possibly corresponds to TRBD1 (5 bases). The CDR3 has 14 residues. V lost 4 bases, J lost 10 bases, and 18 bases lay in between. CDR1 SGHRS and CDR2 YFSETQ come from the germline V gene. Drawing the rest from reference TRBV5-1 and TRBJ2-1, the complete variable domain is KAGVTQTPRYLIKTRGQQVTLSCSPISGHRSVSWYQQTPGQGLQFLFEYFSETQRNKGNFPGRFSGRQFSNSRSEMNVSTLELGDSALYLCASSPFRVSEEQFFGPGTRLTVL.

The chain carries TRBV11-1 and TRBJ2-3; D gene unclear. The CDR3 has 13 residues. Germline V gives CDR1 SGHAT, CDR2 FQDESV (reference sequence). Trimming took 3 bases from V and 0 from J, leaving 4 bases between them. The CDR3 DNA follows: TGTGCCAGCAGCTTCGCGAGCACAGATACGCAGTATTTT. Amino acids: CASSFASTDTQYF.

The chain recombines TRBV10-1 with TRBJ2-2, with D possibly being TRBD2 (5 bases). The CDR3 spans 14 residues. Germline CDR1 is WNHNN and CDR2 is SYGVQD (reference sequence). Trimming shortened V by 3 bases and J by 6 bases, and 11 bases separated the two germline ends. The CDR3, as DNA: TGCGCCAGCAGTGATGAGGGCCCGGCCGGGGAGCTGTTTTTT. Protein product: CASSDEGPAGELFF.

The chain's CDR3 is CASSLGASGQETQYF. CDR3 DNA: TGCGCCAGCAGCTTGGGAGCTAGCGGCCAAGAGACCCAGTACTTC. The rearrangement links TRBV5-1 to TRBJ2-5, with 7 nucleotides matching TRBD2. The CDR3 contains 15 residues. Germline CDR1 is SGHRS and CDR2 is YFSETQ. Unmatched junction bases numbered 3, after V lost 0 bases and J lost 1 base.

This chain connects TRBV10-3 to TRBJ2-3; D might be TRBD2 (6 bases). The CDR3 is made up of 15 amino acids. The V end lost 6 bases, the J end lost 0 bases, and 13 bases lay between the germline ends. Per the germline V gene, CDR1 is ENHRY and CDR2 is SYGVKD. The CDR3 region is CAISLSGSSTDTQYF. The CDR3 bases are TGTGCCATCAGCCTGAGCGGGTCTAGCACAGATACGCAGTATTTT.

J is TRBJ2-3 and V is TRBV5-1, with a tentative D call TRBD1 (5 bases). CDR3 size: 16 residues. CDR1 and CDR2 (germline): SGHRS, YFSETQ. V was trimmed by 4 bases and J by 1 base, leaving 16 bases between them. The DNA for the CDR3 is TGCGCCAGCAGCCCGGGCTGGGGCGAGGGCACAGATACGCAGTATTTT. Encoded protein: CASSPGWGEGTDTQYF.

The CDR3 region is CSVSQRDEQYF. In nucleotides, the CDR3 is TGCAGCGTTTCACAGCGGGACGAGCAGTACTTC. The chain has TRBV29-1 and TRBJ2-7; perhaps TRBD2 as D (6 bases). Germline V gene sequence: CDR1 SQVTM, CDR2 ANQGSEA. This CDR3 comprises 11 residues. The V end was cut by 5 bases, the J end by 5 bases, with 10 bases between.

The genes are TRBV27 and TRBJ1-5; 9 positions agree with TRBD1. Per the germline V gene, CDR1 is MNHEY and CDR2 is SMNVEV (reference sequence). This CDR3 is built from 16 residues. V shed 1 base and J 4 bases; nucleotides not matched to a gene: 5. This CDR3 is CASSLFRGQGNQPQHF. CDR3 nucleotide sequence: TGTGCCAGCAGTTTATTTAGGGGACAGGGAAATCAGCCCCAGCATTTT.

The gene calls are TRBV30 and TRBJ2-5; 9 bases are shared with TRBD2. The germline V gene has CDR1 GTSNPN and CDR2 SVGIG (reference sequence). The trim removed 6 bases at V and 2 bases at J, leaving 7 bases unmatched. This CDR3 has 14 residues. Written as DNA, the CDR3 is TGTGCCTGTGATAGCGGGAGCGGTCAAGAGACCCAGTACTTC. It is translated as CACDSGSGQETQYF.

The chain is built from TRBV5-1 and TRBJ1-2; TRBD1 agrees at 10 bases. CDR1 and CDR2 (germline): SGHRS, YFSETQ. CDR3 size: 15 residues. Losses at the gene ends were 4 bases for V and 4 bases for J; bases not matched to a gene: 7. CDR3 protein: CASSTDRGRPYGYTF. As DNA, the CDR3 is TGCGCCAGCAGCACCGACAGGGGGCGCCCCTATGGCTACACCTTC.

The V call is TRBV7-9, the J call TRBJ1-4, with D possibly being TRBD1 (6 bases). Between the trimmed V and J ends, which lost 5 bases and 7 bases, there was a span of 17 bases. The CDR3 is 15 residues long. Germline assignment: CDR1 SEHNR and CDR2 FQNEAQ (reference sequence). The CDR3, as DNA: TGTGCCAGCAGCCCCTCCGGGACAAGCGGTGAAAAACTGTTTTTT. It translates to CASSPSGTSGEKLFF.

This rearrangement joins TRBV5-4 to TRBJ2-1; tentatively, D is TRBD2 (6 bases). Trimming removed 4 bases at V and 4 bases at J, with 12 bases between. The CDR3 runs 14 residues. CDR1 SGHNT and CDR2 YYREEE come from the germline V gene (reference sequence). In nucleotides, the CDR3 is TGTGCCAGCAGCACGGACTACCTATACAATGAGCAGTTCTTC. Translating it yields CASSTDYLYNEQFF.

The chain combines TRBV11-2 with TRBJ2-3, with D maybe TRBD2 (6 bases). Trimming removed 5 bases at V and 1 base at J, with 13 bases between. The CDR3 spans 15 residues. CDR1 and CDR2 from the germline V gene are SGHAT and FQNNGV. This CDR3 reads CASSDSGFGTDTQYF. The CDR3 bases are TGTGCCAGCAGCGATAGCGGTTTCGGCACAGATACGCAGTATTTT. The full variable domain, in which reference TRBV11-2 and TRBJ2-3 provide the parts outside the CDR3, is EAGVAQSPRYKIIEKRQSVAFWCNPISGHATLYWYQQILGQGPKLLIQFQNNGVVDDSQLPKDRFSAERLKGVDSTLKIQPAKLEDSAVYLCASSDSGFGTDTQYFGPGTRLTVL.

This chain uses TRBV5-1 with TRBJ2-5, with D maybe TRBD2 (7 bases). Germline V gene data show CDR1 as SGHRS and CDR2 as YFSETQ. The CDR3 covers 14 residues. V lost 4 bases, J lost 2 bases, and 12 bases lay in between. In DNA, the CDR3 is TGCGCCAGCAGCCGGGGGGCGGGGCAAGAGACCCAGTACTTC. Protein sequence: CASSRGAGQETQYF.

This clone was observed a handful of times. This chain connects TRBV6-1 to TRBJ1-1; D remains unclear. The V end was cut by 6 bases, the J end by 0 bases, with 8 bases between. Looked up from germline, CDR1 is MNHNS and CDR2 is SASEGT. The CDR3 totals 13 residues. The CDR3 loop is CASRAGLNTEAFF. The CDR3 DNA reads as TGTGCCAGCAGAGCAGGATTGAACACTGAAGCTTTCTTT.

This clone was counted only a few times. V gene TRBV10-3 combines with J gene TRBJ1-1, with 10 bases lining up with TRBD1. The V and J ends lost 2 bases and 5 bases, in that order; junction bases with no gene match: 8. Germline CDR1 reads ENHRY; CDR2 reads SYGVKD. CDR3 size: 16 residues. In DNA, the CDR3 is TGTGCCATCAGTGAGGCGGACAGGGGGGTTTGGACTGAAGCTTTCTTT. Amino acid sequence: CAISEADRGVWTEAFF.

This chain uses TRBV7-8 with TRBJ2-1; 7 nucleotides agree with TRBD2. Germline CDR1 reads SGHVS; CDR2 reads FQNEAQ. Trimming took 5 bases from V and 8 from J; bases not matched to a gene: 15. This CDR3 spans 16 amino acids. CDR3 sequence: CASSPGLKLRGDEQFF. CDR3 nucleotides: TGTGCCAGCAGCCCGGGACTAAAACTTCGCGGCGATGAGCAGTTCTTC. The full variable domain, in which reference TRBV7-8 and TRBJ2-1 provide the parts outside the CDR3, is GAGVSQSPRYKVAKRGQDVALRCDPISGHVSLFWYQQALGQGPEFLTYFQNEAQLDKSGLPSDRFFAERPEGSVSTLKIQRTQQEDSAVYLCASSPGLKLRGDEQFFGPGTRLTVL.